One sample yielded the 29 T cell receptor beta chains listed below, sequenced in a study of molecular identifiers for immune sequencing clone quantification. Using its own MiXCR run on the PCR reads, TCRdb lists one record per CDR3 protein. Here the sample spans around 300,000 distinct CDR3 sequences, over 20% being singletons. Sequences were obtained from naive CD8+ T cells from blood, with Jurkat cell RNA spiked in. The subset is: FACS-sorted CD8+CD4-CCR7+CD45RA+ naive T cells. The receptors here all came from a human donor in good health. Some libraries in this study had Jurkat cell RNA spiked in.

V is TRBV28 and J is TRBJ2-7; D is perhaps TRBD1 (6 bases). V dropped 6 bases and J dropped 11 bases, with 17 bases sitting between them. From germline, CDR1 is MDHEN and CDR2 SYDVKM. The CDR3 contains 12 residues. CDR3 nucleotide sequence: TGTGCCAGCAGCCCTAGGGGGAATCATAAGTACTTC. As protein: CASSPRGNHKYF.

This clonotype was found a few times. The J gene is TRBJ1-3, the V gene TRBV30, with 7 bases aligning to TRBD1. Germline loops: CDR1 GTSNPN, CDR2 SVGIG (reference sequence). Germline trimming cut 4 bases from V and 2 bases from J; bases unmatched to any gene: 5. The CDR3 has 14 residues. The CDR3 coding sequence is TGTGCCTGGACCACAGGGGTAGCTGGAAACACCATATATTTT. This sequence encodes CAWTTGVAGNTIYF.

This clonotype has only a few counts. V gene TRBV7-9 combines with J gene TRBJ2-5; 8 bases agree with TRBD2. CDR1 SEHNR and CDR2 FQNEAQ come from the germline V gene (reference sequence). CDR3 length: 15 amino acids. V was clipped by 0 bases and J by 4 bases; unmatched bases: 4. In DNA, the CDR3 is TGTGCCAGCAGCTTAGCAGCGGGAGACGGAGAGACCCAGTACTTC. Its translation is CASSLAAGDGETQYF.

This clonotype has ten or more counts. The chain combines TRBV7-9 with TRBJ1-2, with D perhaps matching TRBD1 (5 bases). Germline V gene lookup returns CDR1 SEHNR and CDR2 FQNEAQ (reference sequence). Trimming removed 4 bases from V and 4 bases from J, with 13 bases in between. The CDR3 has 14 amino acids. The CDR3 DNA sequence: TGTGCCAGCAGCTGGAGCGGGGCGGCCTATGGCTACACCTTC. Its translation: CASSWSGAAYGYTF.

This clonotype came up a few times. The CDR3 spells CASSLMVSSRGPNTEAFF. The CDR3, as DNA: TGTGCCAGCAGCCTTATGGTTTCTTCCAGGGGGCCCAACACTGAAGCTTTCTTT. The rearrangement uses TRBV7-6 and TRBJ1-1; 8 nucleotides align to TRBD1. The CDR3 covers 18 residues. V was pared by 5 bases and J by 2 bases, with 16 bases of the junction left unmatched. From germline, CDR1 is SGHVS and CDR2 FNYEAQ.

This clonotype was observed at least ten times. The V call is TRBV4-3, the J call TRBJ1-2, with D hard to call. The CDR3 has 14 residues. V lost 1 base and J lost 7, with 13 bases in between. Germline values: CDR1 LGHNA, CDR2 YSLEER. The CDR3 region has the DNA TGCGCCAGCAGCCAAGTCCGAGGGCGTTCTGGCTACACCTTC. Its translation is CASSQVRGRSGYTF.

Points on this clonotype: Because the CDR3 is missing its conserved closing phenylalanine or tryptophan, this is likely a read error. This chain joins TRBV27 and TRBJ2-7; 10 bases agree with TRBD1. The germline gives CDR1 MNHEY, CDR2 SMNVEV (reference sequence). The CDR3 sequence is 14 residues long. CDR3 in amino acids: CTSRQGQGYNEQYL. CDR3 DNA sequence: TGTACCAGCAGGCAGGGACAGGGGTACAACGAGCAGTACCTC.

The chain couples TRBV28 to TRBJ2-7; D gene uncertain. Germline CDR1 MDHEN, CDR2 SYDVKM. The CDR3 consists of 12 residues. V gave up 2 bases and J gave up 3 bases, with 5 bases separating them. The CDR3 bases are TGTGCCAGCAGTTTAAGCTTCTACGAGCAGTACTTC. Translation gives CASSLSFYEQYF.

This clonotype was picked up many times. The rearrangement uses TRBV7-6 and TRBJ1-5; D gene uncertain. Germline CDR1 and CDR2: SGHVS and FNYEAQ. The CDR3 has 13 residues. V was pared by 0 bases and J by 9 bases, with 9 bases between. CDR3 DNA: TGTGCCAGCAGCTTAGCGTGGGATCGGCCCCAGCATTTT. As protein: CASSLAWDRPQHF.

This clonotype was counted a few times. V gene TRBV28 combines with J gene TRBJ2-5; maybe TRBD1 (6 bases). The CDR3 runs to 14 residues. V lost 4 bases and J lost 2, with 11 bases in between. The germline V gene has CDR1 MDHEN and CDR2 SYDVKM. The CDR3 nucleotides are TGTGCCAGCAGTTATCAGGGGTGGCAAGAGACCCAGTACTTC. Translating it yields CASSYQGWQETQYF.

This clonotype showed up many times. The J gene is TRBJ2-2, the V gene TRBV29-1, with D hard to call. V was trimmed by 4 bases and J by 5 bases, leaving 8 bases between them. There are 12 residues in the CDR3. Germline V lookup: CDR1 SQVTM, CDR2 ANQGSEA. The CDR3, as DNA: TGCAGCGTTGTTAGTCAAACCGGGGAGCTGTTTTTT. As protein: CSVVSQTGELFF.

The table lists this clonotype with many counts. This chain links TRBV14 with TRBJ2-2; D assignment may be TRBD1 or TRBD2 (5 bases each). V gave up 1 base and J gave up 5 bases, with 14 bases separating them. This CDR3 is 16 amino acids long. Germline V gene lookup returns CDR1 SGHDN and CDR2 FVKESK. CDR3 in DNA: TGTGCCAGCAGCCAAGGTGGGACGGGCTGGACCGGGGAGCTGTTTTTT. Translation: CASSQGGTGWTGELFF.

The J gene is TRBJ2-3, the V gene TRBV9, with a possible D match to TRBD1 (5 bases). Trimming pared 2 bases from V and 8 bases from J, leaving 15 bases between. Germline CDR1 and CDR2: SGDLS and YYNGEE. The CDR3 sequence is 14 residues long. The CDR3 bases are TGTGCCAGCAGCGTTGGGCAGGGCATAGGTACGCAGTATTTT. This codes for CASSVGQGIGTQYF.

This clonotype was recorded many times. This chain connects TRBV7-9 to TRBJ2-5, with D maybe TRBD1 (7 bases). Trimming removed 5 bases at V and 0 bases at J, with 19 bases between. The CDR3 is 17 residues long. Germline-derived CDR1 and CDR2 are SEHNR and FQNEAQ (reference sequence). The CDR3 DNA is TGTGCCAGCAGCCGCGACAGGGAGGATCAGTACCAAGAGACCCAGTACTTC. It is translated as CASSRDREDQYQETQYF.

This clonotype was observed a few times. One end of the junction is discordant with germline, which a read error may explain. J is TRBJ2-7 and V is TRBV29-1, with 9 bases matching TRBD2. The CDR3 consists of 12 residues. The V gene's germline CDR1 is SQVTM and CDR2 ANQGSEA. For the CDR3, the DNA is TGCAGCGTTGTATCTTTTAGCGGGGGACTTATATTC. This sequence encodes CSVVSFSGGLIF.

A word on this clonotype: The junction departs from the called germline gene at one end, perhaps through a read error. The CDR3 loop reads CASSLEGGDLAF. DNA of the CDR3: TGTGCCAGCAGCTTAGAGGGGGGGGATTTGGCCTTC. The chain has TRBV13 and TRBJ2-7, with D perhaps matching TRBD2 (7 bases). CDR1 PRHDT and CDR2 FYEKMQ come from the germline V gene (reference sequence). There are 12 residues in the CDR3.

This clonotype has a count of ten or more. The V and J genes are TRBV13 and TRBJ2-3; D is undetermined. Germline CDR1 and CDR2: PRHDT and FYEKMQ (reference sequence). The CDR3 contains 10 residues. V was pared by 5 bases and J by 5 bases, with 2 bases between. DNA for the CDR3: TGTGCCAGCAGCGGAGATACGCAGTATTTT. It codes for CASSGDTQYF. The variable domain in full, with the rest retrieved from reference TRBV13 and TRBJ2-3, is AAGVIQSPRHLIKEKRETATLKCYPIPRHDTVYWYQQGPGQDPQFLISFYEKMQSDKGSIPDRFSAQQFSDYHSELNMSSLELGDSALYFCASSGDTQYFGPGTRLTVL.

In regard to this clonotype: A much more abundant neighbour one base away suggests this may be a read error. For the CDR3, the DNA is TGTGCCAGCGCTCCCCTTGGGGTCGGGGAGACCCAGCACTTC. Its protein product is CASAPLGVGETQHF. This rearrangement joins TRBV27 to TRBJ2-5; possibly TRBD2 for D (5 bases). The CDR3 sequence is 14 residues long. Germline CDR1 MNHEY, CDR2 SMNVEV (reference sequence).

V gene TRBV7-2 combines with J gene TRBJ2-3, with D tentatively TRBD2 (7 bases). Looked up from germline, CDR1 is SGHTA and CDR2 is FQGNSA. CDR3 length: 16 residues. Trimming stripped 1 base from V and 2 bases from J, with 13 bases between. CDR3 in amino acids: CASSLVGGGATDTQYF. The CDR3 DNA follows: TGTGCCAGCAGCTTAGTGGGGGGGGGCGCCACAGATACGCAGTATTTT.

The chain links TRBV4-3 to TRBJ2-7; possibly TRBD1 or TRBD2 for D (5 bases each). Germline V gives CDR1 LGHNA, CDR2 YSLEER. The V end lost 3 bases, the J end lost 2 bases, and 14 bases lay between the germline ends. The CDR3 totals 15 residues. Here the CDR3 reads CASSQGVASPYEQYF. Here the CDR3 DNA reads TGCGCCAGCAGCCAGGGGGTAGCTTCTCCCTACGAGCAGTACTTC.

This chain uses TRBV19 with TRBJ2-5; D may be TRBD1 (6 bases). Trimming left V 6 bases short and J 1 base short, with 21 bases between. Germline CDR1 LNHDA, CDR2 SQIVND (reference sequence). The CDR3 runs 17 residues. CDR3: CASSWVGAGEIQETQYF. Written as DNA, the CDR3 is TGTGCCAGTAGCTGGGTCGGGGCAGGGGAAATCCAAGAGACCCAGTACTTC.

The rearrangement joins TRBV29-1 to TRBJ2-5; D is unclear. The CDR3 consists of 11 residues. V lost 3 bases and J 5 bases, leaving 7 bases between the germline ends. Germline-derived CDR1 and CDR2 are SQVTM and ANQGSEA. The CDR3 DNA is TGCAGCGTTGAGGTGTGGGAGACCCAGTACTTC. Protein sequence: CSVEVWETQYF.

With respect to this clonotype: A much bigger clone sits one base away, suggesting this may be a read error. The chain employs TRBV5-1 and TRBJ2-3, with 7 positions matching TRBD1. The J segment lost 5 bases and the V segment lost 10 bases, leaving 13 bases of the junction unmatched. CDR1 is SGHRS and CDR2 is YFSETQ in the germline V gene. The CDR3 covers 14 residues. CDR3 sequence reads: CACNEEGGRDTQYF. The CDR3 region has the DNA TGCGCCTGCAATGAGGAAGGGGGCCGAGATACGCAGTATTTT.

This clonotype was counted many times. The chain is built from TRBV6-5 and TRBJ2-7; TRBD2 aligns across 8 bases. The CDR3 is made up of 13 amino acids. Germline V lookup: CDR1 MNHEY, CDR2 SVGAGI. V trimming: 7 bases; J trimming: 0 bases; junction bases outside the gene matches: 2. CDR3 sequence reads: CASTGGSSYEQYF. The CDR3 nucleotides read TGTGCCAGCACGGGGGGGAGCTCCTACGAGCAGTACTTC.

This clonotype appeared many times. The chain recombines TRBV29-1 with TRBJ2-3; 11 nucleotides line up with TRBD2. The J segment lost 4 bases and the V segment lost 2 bases, leaving 11 bases of the junction unmatched. Germline V gene sequence: CDR1 SQVTM, CDR2 ANQGSEA. This CDR3 region has 17 residues. The chain's CDR3 is CSVESSGRTPRADTQYF. The CDR3, as DNA: TGCAGCGTTGAATCTAGCGGGAGGACCCCACGGGCAGATACGCAGTATTTT.

This clonotype was seen a handful of times. V usage is TRBV28 and J usage is TRBJ2-3; D unclear. Germline V CDR1 and CDR2: MDHEN, SYDVKM. The V and J ends lost 6 bases and 2 bases respectively, with 12 bases between them. This CDR3 is built from 14 residues. CDR3 region: CASSKERNTDTQYF. The CDR3 DNA reads as TGTGCCAGCAGCAAGGAGAGAAACACAGATACGCAGTATTTT.

This clonotype came up many times. V and J are TRBV7-9 and TRBJ1-1, with 9 bases that match TRBD1. Germline V gene data show CDR1 as SEHNR and CDR2 as FQNEAQ (reference sequence). The length of the CDR3 is 14 residues. Germline trimming cut 5 bases from V and 2 bases from J; bases unmatched to any gene: 3. The CDR3 coding sequence is TGTGCCAGCAGCGCACAGGGGGCCAACACTGAAGCTTTCTTT. It translates to CASSAQGANTEAFF.

The chain carries TRBV28 and TRBJ1-1; D is ambiguous. Per germline, CDR1 MDHEN and CDR2 SYDVKM. Trimming left V 5 bases short and J 10 bases short, with 23 bases between. This CDR3 comprises 15 residues. The CDR3 DNA reads TGTGCCAGCAGTCTACCGGGTTCGCTGCCCCCTGCAGCTTTCTTT. Residues: CASSLPGSLPPAAFF.

This clonotype was seen many times. The CDR3 nucleotides read TGTGCCAGCAGTTACGTGTCATACCAAGAGACCCAGTACTTC. This encodes CASSYVSYQETQYF. The gene calls are TRBV6-5 and TRBJ2-5; D remains unclear. Germline V CDR1 and CDR2: MNHEY, SVGAGI. V was pared by 2 bases and J by 0 bases, with 7 bases between. CDR3 length equals 14 residues.